This T cell receptor (beta chain) was sequenced during a study of T-cell reconstitution after alpha-beta-depleted transplantation in children. The V gene end was trimmed by 0 bases and the J gene end by 5 bases; junction bases not matched to a gene: 16. This CDR3 spans 18 amino acids. The germline V gene has CDR1 SGDLS and CDR2 YYNGEE. Only a few counts were recorded for this clonotype. For TCRbeta, the library was prepared with unique molecular identifiers. From the PCR reads, TCRdb called clonotypes with MiXCR, one entry per CDR3 protein. Of a few hundred thousand distinct CDR3 sequences listed, 10% to 15% are singletons.

The clonotype was recovered from a male patient younger than 18 who had a stem cell transplant for acute myeloid leukemia, so the T cells may come from the graft donor. The chain employs TRBV9 and TRBJ2-5; 7 bases are a match to TRBD2. The sample consisted of PBMCs, mostly from graft donor cells, taken 360 days after TCRalphabeta/CD19-depleted stem cell transplant. In DNA form, the CDR3 reads TGTGCCAGCAGCGTAGGAGGGCTAGCGGTGGAGTATTTGGAGACCCAGTACTTC. Its translation is CASSVGGLAVEYLETQYF.